The rows below give T cell receptor beta chains drawn from one sample of a study of monozygotic twins with inflammatory bowel disease. TCRdb reprocessed the 5' RACE reads, with one entry per CDR3 protein and no DNA. In total, the table holds roughly 300,000 distinct CDR3 sequences. Material for sequencing was blood. The receptor set was obtained from a human donor with ulcerative colitis or Crohn's disease, or a healthy co-twin of an affected twin (not recorded which). CDR3s include the opening cysteine and the closing phenylalanine or tryptophan.

>12|TRBJ1-3|TRBV7-2
CASSPARNTIYF
>12|TRBJ2-5|TRBV30
CAWTSGQETQYF
>15|TRBJ2-7|TRBV7-2
CASSESGMPVYEQYF
>11|TRBJ1-2|TRBV6-2/TRBV6-3
CASSYSSGYTF
>12|TRBJ2-6|TRBV27
CASSRGDNVLTF
>16|TRBJ1-4|TRBV20-1
CSARERHGSANEKLFF
>17|TRBJ2-3|TRBV20-1
CSVPGSTGLAFSDTQYF
>14|TRBJ1-2|TRBV24-1
CATSDLSADYGYTF
>18|TRBJ2-5|TRBV11-2
CASSLDLGAKRYQETQYF
>15|TRBJ1-2|TRBV7-9
CASSSTGTVIYGYTF
>15|TRBJ1-4|TRBV7-2
CASRAQGTTNEKLFF
>17|TRBJ2-7|TRBV4-3
CASSHALDRERFYEQYF
>13|TRBJ2-1|TRBV25-1
CASSFAGGNEQFF
>11|TRBJ2-5|TRBV20-1
CSARGLETQYF
>12|TRBJ1-5|TRBV19
CASSMLGQPQHF
>16|TRBJ2-1|TRBV4-2
CASGALSAGEHNEQFF
>16|TRBJ1-1|TRBV6-5
CASSYSSGGKGPEAFF
>16|TRBJ2-3|TRBV20-1
CSAGMQQSVRTDTQYF
>15|TRBJ2-3|TRBV7-9
CASSPGGPRTDTQYF
>15|TRBJ2-7|TRBV4-3
CASSQDYGSSYEQYF
>15|TRBJ1-3|TRBV9
CASSVAVSSGNTIYF
>13|TRBJ2-3|TRBV5-4
CASSSTRLDTQYF
>14|TRBJ1-5|TRBV20-1
CSARVGTGRQPQHF
>12|TRBJ2-7|TRBV5-4
CASSYDFYEQYF
>12|TRBJ1-2|TRBV7-9
CASSLGDGGYTF
>12|TRBJ2-4|TRBV7-9
CASSLDQNIQYF
>15|TRBJ2-3|TRBV19
CASSIRQAITDTQYF
>16|TRBJ1-5|TRBV7-2
CAIRIKYQSSNQPQHF
>18|TRBJ1-5|TRBV20-1
CSARRFSQGVSSNQPQHF
>16|TRBJ2-3|TRBV7-2
CASSLALAGGADTQYF
>15|TRBJ2-5|TRBV28
CASTIGVWAKETQYF
>11|TRBJ2-1|TRBV19
CASSLVNEQFF
>14|TRBJ2-3|TRBV4-3
CASSQDRAVDTQYF
>14|TRBJ2-5|TRBV12-3/TRBV12-4
CASSLQGSAESQYF
>14|TRBJ1-2|TRBV5-6
CASRPTGGAEGYTF
>14|TRBJ1-6|TRBV5-1
CASSEGLPGSPLHF
>17|TRBJ2-4|TRBV12-3/TRBV12-4
CASSPTDRGQSENIQYF
>15|TRBJ2-5|TRBV24-1
CATSDLKTREETQYF
>14|TRBJ2-3|TRBV28
CASSFRPGVGTQYF
>15|TRBJ1-1|TRBV7-2
CASSLDNGRYTEAFF
>14|TRBJ1-1|TRBV12-3/TRBV12-4
CASSPLGSETEAFF
>14|TRBJ2-7|TRBV2
CASINRGLGGEQYF
>14|TRBJ2-2|TRBV27
CASSFDRYTGELFF
>16|TRBJ2-2|TRBV4-3
CASSQDWRVLAGELFF
>14|TRBJ2-7|TRBV6-6
CASSNRDRTYEQYF
>13|TRBJ1-2|TRBV18
CASSPRVVYGYTF
>17|TRBJ2-1|TRBV11-3
CASSLGGGGSNNNEQFF
>15|TRBJ1-5|TRBV20-1
CSARGFSTGFQPQHF
>16|TRBJ2-7|TRBV5-1
CASRPGLAGSPYEQYF